This T cell receptor beta chain appears in the sequencing data of a study of early T cells in non-severe SARS-CoV-2 infection. As part of library construction, unique molecular identifiers were attached to individual cDNA molecules. A single record per CDR3 protein comes from TCRdb applying MiXCR to the 5' RACE reads. The profile covers almost 30,000 distinct CDR3 sequences, with about 5.7% appearing a single time and roughly 6.2% taken by the ten largest. This clonotype was counted many times. V lost 3 bases and J 2 bases, leaving 7 bases between the germline ends. CDR3 length equals 13 residues. The chain uses TRBV12-3 or TRBV12-4 and TRBJ2-5, with D unresolved. The receptor was derived from an adult who was a healthcare worker with PCR-confirmed SARS-CoV-2 infection or an uninfected control (not recorded which). Source material: whole blood. The CDR3 spells CASSFVQQETQYF. The CDR3 region has the DNA TGTGCCAGCAGTTTTGTACAGCAAGAGACCCAGTACTTC.